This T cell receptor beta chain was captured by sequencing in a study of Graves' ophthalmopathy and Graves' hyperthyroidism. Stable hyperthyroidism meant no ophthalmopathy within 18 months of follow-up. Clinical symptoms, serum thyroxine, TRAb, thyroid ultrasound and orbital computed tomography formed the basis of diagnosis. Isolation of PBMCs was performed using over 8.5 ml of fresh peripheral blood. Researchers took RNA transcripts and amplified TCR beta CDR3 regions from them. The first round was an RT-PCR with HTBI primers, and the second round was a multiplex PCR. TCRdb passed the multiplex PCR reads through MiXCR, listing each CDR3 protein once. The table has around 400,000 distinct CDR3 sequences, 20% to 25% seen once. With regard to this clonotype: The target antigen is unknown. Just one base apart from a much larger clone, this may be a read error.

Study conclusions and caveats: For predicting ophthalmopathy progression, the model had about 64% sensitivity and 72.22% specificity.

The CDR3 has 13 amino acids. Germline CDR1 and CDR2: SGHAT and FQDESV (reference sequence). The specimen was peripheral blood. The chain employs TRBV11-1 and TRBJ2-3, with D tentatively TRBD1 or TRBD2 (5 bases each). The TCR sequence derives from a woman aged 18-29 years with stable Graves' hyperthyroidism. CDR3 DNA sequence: TGTGCCATCAGCGTCCGGGACGGGCTTTCGCAGTATTTT. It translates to CAISVRDGLSQYF.